This note documents a single T cell receptor beta chain sequence. The germline V gene encodes CDR1 SGHRS and CDR2 YFSETQ. The V and J ends lost 3 bases and 12 bases, in that order; junction bases with no gene match: 9. This CDR3 comprises 14 residues. The source of the sample is a study of CD8+CD57+ T cells in acquired aplastic anemia. Study details: Isolated CD4+ and CD8+ cells, once sorted, yielded DNA averaging roughly 3 ug.

CDR3 and TCR beta VDJ profiling relied on a genomic DNA template. TCRdb called the reads again in MiXCR, with one record for every CDR3 protein. The profile shows 400,000 to 450,000 distinct CDR3 sequences, 65% to 80% of them singletons. This sequence originates from a human donor in good health, serving as a control. V is TRBV5-1 and J is TRBJ1-6; 7 bases are shared with TRBD1. Material for sequencing was sorted CD4+, CD8+, or CD8+CD57+ T cells (not recorded which) from PBMCs. The DNA for the CDR3 is TGCGCCAGCAGCTCTAACCTGGCAGGGGGACCCCTCCACTTT. Amino acid sequence: CASSSNLAGGPLHF. Full variable domain (missing parts from reference TRBV5-1 and TRBJ1-6): KAGVTQTPRYLIKTRGQQVTLSCSPISGHRSVSWYQQTPGQGLQFLFEYFSETQRNKGNFPGRFSGRQFSNSRSEMNVSTLELGDSALYLCASSSNLAGGPLHFGNGTRLTVT.